Listed below are T cell receptor beta chains from one sample, sequenced in a study of T cell responses to AZD1222 COVID-19 vaccine. Data came from immunoSEQ multiplex PCR; TCRdb stores just in-frame clones and leaves some out. The top ten clones hold 7.6% of a sample with about 130,000 clones, 88% of them seen once. The sample here was peripheral blood, taken on day 0 of AZD1222 vaccination. The receptors stem from an adult in good health. Each CDR3 is given with its conserved first and last residue. D genes are given only for firm matches. The size of a clone is reported for some rows only, either as once, few or many, or as a class for expanded clones.

TRBD1 | TRBJ2-7 | TRBV7-2 | - | TGTGCCAGCAGCCCCGACAGGGGAGCGGGCGAGCAGTACTTC | CASSPDRGAGEQYF
- | TRBJ1-2 | TRBV28 | - | TGTGCCAGCATCCAGGGCGGGGGTCCTGGCTACACCTTC | CASIQGGGPGYTF
TRBD2 | TRBJ2-7 | TRBV11-2 | - | TGTGCCAGCAGACAAGGGGTTAGCGGGGGCCCGCTCGACTTC | CASRQGVSGGPLDF
TRBD1 | TRBJ1-3 | TRBV19 | once | TGTGCCAGTAGTATTTTCTCGACAGGGATCGCCGTCAACACCATATATTTT | CASSIFSTGIAVNTIYF
- | TRBJ1-2 | TRBV25-1 | - | TGTGCCAGCAGTGAGTTTTCTTCGCTCTATGGCTACACCTTC | CASSEFSSLYGYTF
- | TRBJ2-7 | TRBV5-5 | - | TGTGCCAGCAGCTTTAAAGGTTCCAGCTCCTACGAGCAGTACTTC | CASSFKGSSSYEQYF
TRBD2 | TRBJ2-1 | TRBV4-1 | few | TGCGCCAGCAGCCAAGAAATACTAGCGGGAAACAATGAGCAGTTCTTC | CASSQEILAGNNEQFF
- | TRBJ1-4 | TRBV6-5 | - | TGTGCCAGCAGTTACTCGAAATATGCCCCGACTGAAAAACTGTTTTTT | CASSYSKYAPTEKLFF
- | TRBJ2-1 | TRBV4-3 | - | TGCGCCAGCAGCCAAGGTCGAGGGAGGAGACCCTACAATGAGCAGTTCTTC | CASSQGRGRRPYNEQFF
- | TRBJ2-7 | TRBV6-5 | - | TGTGCCAGTTCGTTTGGCTCCTACGAGCAGTACTTC | CASSFGSYEQYF
- | TRBJ1-6 | TRBV6-5 | - | TGTGCCAGCAGTTACTCGTACACAAATAATTCACCCCTCCACTTT | CASSYSYTNNSPLHF
- | TRBJ2-7 | TRBV2 | - | TGTGCCACCGACCCGGCCAAAATCAAGCAGTACTTC | CATDPAKIKQYF
- | TRBJ1-5 | TRBV6-5 | - | TGTGCCAGCATAGGGGACGGGGGCAATCAGCCCCAGCATTTT | CASIGDGGNQPQHF
- | TRBJ1-4 | TRBV6-5 | - | TGTGCCAGCAGCCCATCAATTGCAACTAATGAAAAACTGTTTTTT | CASSPSIATNEKLFF
- | TRBJ1-1 | TRBV5-1 | - | TGCGCCAGCAGCTTATCCTGGGCAACGGGAGTGAACACTGAAGCTTTCTTT | CASSLSWATGVNTEAFF
- | TRBJ1-6 | TRBV28 | once | TGTGCCAGCAGATCTACCTTGACGGGGCCTAATTCACCCCTCCACTTT | CASRSTLTGPNSPLHF
- | TRBJ2-5 | TRBV9 | - | TGTGCCAGCAGCGTTGGGGGGACTGCGGAGACCCAGTACTTC | CASSVGGTAETQYF
- | TRBJ1-5 | TRBV30 | - | TGTGCCTGGCAGACACAGGGAGATCAGCCCCAGCATTTT | CAWQTQGDQPQHF
- | TRBJ1-3 | TRBV11-2 | - | TGTGCCAGCAGCTTAGATCACACAGGGGGAAACACCATATATTTT | CASSLDHTGGNTIYF
- | TRBJ2-1 | TRBV19 | - | TGTGCCAGTAGTACCCCCCGGGGGCGGGCCAATGAGCAGTTCTTC | CASSTPRGRANEQFF
- | TRBJ1-5 | TRBV19 | once | TGTGCCAGTAGTATAAGGGGGGGCGGCAATCAGCCCCAGCATTTT | CASSIRGGGNQPQHF
- | TRBJ2-6 | TRBV2 | - | TGTGCCAGCAGTGTGGACAGTACTGGGGCCAACGTCCTGACTTTC | CASSVDSTGANVLTF
- | TRBJ1-2 | TRBV2 | - | TGTGCCAGCAGTTACAGAGGGGCTAACTATGGCTACACCTTC | CASSYRGANYGYTF
- | TRBJ1-2 | TRBV6-5 | - | TGTGCCAGCACCCAAAGTCGGGAGTATGGGGTCGGCTACACCTTC | CASTQSREYGVGYTF
- | TRBJ1-6 | TRBV13 | - | TGTGCCAGCAGCTTAGAAGTCGCTAATTCACCCCTCCACTTT | CASSLEVANSPLHF
- | TRBJ2-7 | TRBV18 | - | TGTGCCAGCTCACTAAGGACAGTCTCCTACGAGCAGTACTTC | CASSLRTVSYEQYF
- | TRBJ2-3 | TRBV5-4 | once | TGTGCCAGCACCGCTGGTGGGGGCACAGATACGCAGTATTTT | CASTAGGGTDTQYF
- | TRBJ2-2 | TRBV27 | - | TGTGCCAGCAGTTTGGTCCGGGAGCTTGTCGGGGAGCTGTTTTTT | CASSLVRELVGELFF
TRBD1 | TRBJ2-5 | TRBV15 | - | TGTGCCACCAGCAGAGGAGGGGGCGGGGAGACCCAGTACTTC | CATSRGGGGETQYF
TRBD2 | TRBJ2-7 | TRBV3-1/TRBV3-2 | - | TGTGCCAGCAGCCAAGGGGGGAGGGCAACGGCGGGCGAGCAGTACTTC | CASSQGGRATAGEQYF
- | TRBJ2-7 | TRBV7-8 | - | TGTGCCAGCAGCCACCGGCGGGTTTTAGGGAAGGAGCAGTACTTC | CASSHRRVLGKEQYF
- | TRBJ2-7 | TRBV5-1 | - | TGCGCCAGCAGCCCGGCAACCACATCGGACGAGCAGTACTTC | CASSPATTSDEQYF
TRBD2 | TRBJ2-1 | TRBV29-1 | - | TGCAGCGTGGCACCGACTAGCGGGGGACGGAATGAGCAGTTCTTC | CSVAPTSGGRNEQFF
TRBD2 | TRBJ2-7 | TRBV28 | - | TGTGCCAGCAGCTTGAGCGGGACTAGCCTCGGAGAGCAGTACTTC | CASSLSGTSLGEQYF